This TCR beta chain was identified during a study of OX40 agonist ivuxolimab in advanced cancers. Across the study: Every 2 weeks, patients received ivuxolimab intravenously, dosed at 0.01 to 10 mg/kg. Dose-escalation patients suffered from hepatocellular carcinoma, melanoma, renal cell or head and neck cancer.

Clones were read by immunoSEQ multiplex PCR, and TCRdb kept only the in-frame ones, dropping some. Seen here are 65,000 to 85,000 clones, nearly 85% observed once, and the top ten hold roughly 7.1%. V lost 6 bases, J lost 0 bases, and 8 bases lay in between. The CDR3 sequence is 13 residues long. Germline V lookup: CDR1 LNHNV, CDR2 YYDKDF (reference sequence). This clone showed up just once. The sample consisted of CD4+ or CD8+ T cells sorted from blood, taken in a trial of the OX40 agonist ivuxolimab. This sequence was found in an adult with an advanced solid tumor such as melanoma, head and neck, liver or kidney cancer. The V call is TRBV15, the J call TRBJ1-1; D not certain. CDR3 in DNA: TGTGCCACCAGGCCAGGAATGAACACTGAAGCTTTCTTT. Translation: CATRPGMNTEAFF.